Listed below are T cell receptor beta chains from one sample, sequenced in a study of CD8+ T cells in alopecia areata. Method: immunoSEQ multiplex PCR; TCRdb's copy keeps in-frame clones and lacks some. The sample has 150,000 or so clones, approximately 45% seen once; the top ten hold about 6.8%. The sequencing input was CD4+ T cells sorted from blood. These receptors originate from a human donor with alopecia areata. Both conserved end residues are part of each CDR3. Each record gives: D gene, clone size, V gene, CDR3 length, J gene, CDR3 DNA, CDR3 protein. The D gene is left open where the match is weak. Clone size appears in some rows only: once, few, many, or a class for an expanded clone.

d_gene: NA; abundance: once; v_gene: TRBV2; len: 15; j_gene: TRBJ1-4; CDR3nt: TGTGCCAGCAGTGAAAGACGGCTCCCTAATGAAAAACTGTTTTTT; CDR3aa: CASSERRLPNEKLFF
d_gene: TRBD2; abundance: NA; v_gene: TRBV29-1; len: 13; j_gene: TRBJ2-7; CDR3nt: TGCAGCGTTGGACTAGCGTTAACCTACGAGCAGTACTTC; CDR3aa: CSVGLALTYEQYF
d_gene: NA; abundance: NA; v_gene: TRBV6-5; len: 16; j_gene: TRBJ2-1; CDR3nt: TGTGCCAGCAGTTACTCGACGGTGAGATTCTACAATGAGCAGTTCTTC; CDR3aa: CASSYSTVRFYNEQFF
d_gene: TRBD2; abundance: NA; v_gene: TRBV7-6; len: 17; j_gene: TRBJ2-3; CDR3nt: TGTGCCAGCAGCTTGGCACTAGCGGGATACGGCACAGATACGCAGTATTTT; CDR3aa: CASSLALAGYGTDTQYF
d_gene: TRBD2; abundance: few; v_gene: TRBV29-1; len: 15; j_gene: TRBJ2-5; CDR3nt: TGCAGCGGGAGCGGGAGCCGCAGTAACCAAGAGACCCAGTACTTC; CDR3aa: CSGSGSRSNQETQYF
d_gene: TRBD2; abundance: NA; v_gene: TRBV7-2; len: 15; j_gene: TRBJ2-5; CDR3nt: TGTGCCAGCAGCTTAGTAGCGGGGTACCAAGAGACCCAGTACTTC; CDR3aa: CASSLVAGYQETQYF
d_gene: TRBD1; abundance: NA; v_gene: TRBV28; len: 16; j_gene: TRBJ1-1; CDR3nt: TGTGCCAGCAACCATCCGCAGGGGGTGATATTCACTGAAGCTTTCTTT; CDR3aa: CASNHPQGVIFTEAFF
d_gene: NA; abundance: many; v_gene: TRBV19; len: 12; j_gene: TRBJ1-1; CDR3nt: TGTGCCAGTAGTATTATCCAGTCTGAAGCTTTCTTT; CDR3aa: CASSIIQSEAFF
d_gene: TRBD1; abundance: few; v_gene: TRBV11-2; len: 16; j_gene: TRBJ2-5; CDR3nt: TGTGCCAGCAGCTTAGAAGGGACAGGGAGAGGAGAGACCCAGTACTTC; CDR3aa: CASSLEGTGRGETQYF
d_gene: NA; abundance: NA; v_gene: TRBV29-1; len: 14; j_gene: TRBJ1-2; CDR3nt: TGCAGCGTTGCAAAGGGAGGGTTAGGCTATGGCTACACCTTC; CDR3aa: CSVAKGGLGYGYTF
d_gene: NA; abundance: NA; v_gene: TRBV7-2; len: 12; j_gene: TRBJ2-5; CDR3nt: TGTGCCAGCAGCCCAGGGTTAGAGACCCAGTACTTC; CDR3aa: CASSPGLETQYF
d_gene: TRBD1; abundance: NA; v_gene: TRBV28; len: 15; j_gene: TRBJ2-7; CDR3nt: TGTGCCAGCAGTTCGCCCGGGACAGGGCCCTACGAGCAGTACTTC; CDR3aa: CASSSPGTGPYEQYF
d_gene: NA; abundance: NA; v_gene: TRBV25-1; len: 12; j_gene: TRBJ2-7; CDR3nt: TGTGCCAGCCGGGACACCTCCTACGAGCAGTACTTC; CDR3aa: CASRDTSYEQYF
d_gene: TRBD1; abundance: NA; v_gene: TRBV27; len: 14; j_gene: TRBJ2-7; CDR3nt: TGTGCCAGCAGGACCAGGACAGGCCCTCCCGAGCAGTACTTC; CDR3aa: CASRTRTGPPEQYF
d_gene: NA; abundance: few; v_gene: TRBV15; len: 13; j_gene: TRBJ2-7; CDR3nt: TGTGCCACCAGCAGAGAGGGTATCCCCGAGCAGTACTTC; CDR3aa: CATSREGIPEQYF
d_gene: TRBD1; abundance: NA; v_gene: TRBV27; len: 15; j_gene: TRBJ2-3; CDR3nt: TGTGCCAGCAGTGTCCACAGGGGCTTGACAGATACGCAGTATTTT; CDR3aa: CASSVHRGLTDTQYF
d_gene: NA; abundance: once; v_gene: TRBV10-3; len: 13; j_gene: TRBJ1-2; CDR3nt: TGTGCCATCAGTGAGTCCGCAATTGTGGGCTACACCTTC; CDR3aa: CAISESAIVGYTF
d_gene: NA; abundance: NA; v_gene: TRBV6-5; len: 12; j_gene: TRBJ2-2; CDR3nt: TGTGCCAGCACCGGAGGCATCGGGGAGCTGTTTTTT; CDR3aa: CASTGGIGELFF
d_gene: NA; abundance: few; v_gene: TRBV7-9; len: 11; j_gene: TRBJ1-2; CDR3nt: TGTGCCAGCAGCTTACAGTCGGGCTACACCTTC; CDR3aa: CASSLQSGYTF
d_gene: TRBD1; abundance: NA; v_gene: TRBV27; len: 16; j_gene: TRBJ1-5; CDR3nt: TGTGCCAGCAGTCCGGGTGCAGGGGGGATTCATAGGCCCCAGCATTTT; CDR3aa: CASSPGAGGIHRPQHF
d_gene: NA; abundance: once; v_gene: TRBV6-1; len: 15; j_gene: TRBJ2-2; CDR3nt: TGTGCCAGCAGTGAAGCCACAAGGAACACCGGGGAGCTGTTTTTT; CDR3aa: CASSEATRNTGELFF
d_gene: NA; abundance: NA; v_gene: TRBV29-1; len: 13; j_gene: TRBJ1-1; CDR3nt: TGCAGCGCCAATCGACAGGAGAACACTGAAGCTTTCTTT; CDR3aa: CSANRQENTEAFF
d_gene: NA; abundance: NA; v_gene: TRBV2; len: 15; j_gene: TRBJ2-1; CDR3nt: TGTGCCAGCAGTGAAGCGCGGGGTAGCGGCTACGAGCAGTTCTTC; CDR3aa: CASSEARGSGYEQFF